Listed below are T cell receptor beta chains from one sample, sequenced in a study of cytomegalovirus exposure and HLA in healthy donors. The method was immunoSEQ multiplex PCR; TCRdb's version includes in-frame clones alone and lacks a portion of them. The sample lists 200,000 or so clones, approximately 81% occurring once. The sequencing input was PBMCs. Receptor source: a woman under 30 in good health and CMV-seropositive. Both conserved end residues are part of each CDR3. The D gene is left open where the match is weak.

D gene	V gene	J gene	CDR3 protein	CDR3 DNA
NA	TRBV20-1	TRBJ1-2	CSARSVYGYTF	TGCAGTGCTAGATCTGTCTATGGCTACACCTTC
NA	TRBV7-2	TRBJ2-6	CASSLVGAGANVLTF	TGTGCCAGCAGCTTAGTTGGGGCCGGGGCCAACGTCCTGACTTTC
NA	TRBV2	TRBJ2-7	CASSVQGSYEQYF	TGTGCCAGCAGTGTACAGGGCTCCTACGAGCAGTACTTC
TRBD1	TRBV9	TRBJ1-3	CASSVETGGSRGNTIYF	TGTGCCAGCAGCGTTGAAACAGGGGGTTCTCGCGGAAACACCATATATTTT
NA	TRBV5-6	TRBJ2-1	CASSPTTRGPFNEQFF	TGTGCCAGCAGCCCCACCACCCGGGGTCCTTTCAATGAGCAGTTCTTC
TRBD1	TRBV6-1	TRBJ2-2	CASRAPGQDSGELFF	TGTGCCAGCAGGGCCCCGGGACAGGATTCCGGGGAGCTGTTTTTT
TRBD1	TRBV29-1	TRBJ2-7	CSSRTGGGEQYF	TGCAGCTCCCGGACAGGGGGTGGCGAGCAGTACTTC
TRBD1	TRBV2	TRBJ1-6	CASMRDSSYNSPLHF	TGTGCCAGCATGAGGGACAGCTCCTATAATTCACCCCTCCACTTT
NA	TRBV27	TRBJ2-2	CASSFRHGELFF	TGTGCCAGCAGTTTCCGACACGGGGAGCTGTTTTTT
NA	TRBV21-1	TRBJ2-1	CASRLEFF	TGTGCCAGCAGATTAGAGTTCTTC